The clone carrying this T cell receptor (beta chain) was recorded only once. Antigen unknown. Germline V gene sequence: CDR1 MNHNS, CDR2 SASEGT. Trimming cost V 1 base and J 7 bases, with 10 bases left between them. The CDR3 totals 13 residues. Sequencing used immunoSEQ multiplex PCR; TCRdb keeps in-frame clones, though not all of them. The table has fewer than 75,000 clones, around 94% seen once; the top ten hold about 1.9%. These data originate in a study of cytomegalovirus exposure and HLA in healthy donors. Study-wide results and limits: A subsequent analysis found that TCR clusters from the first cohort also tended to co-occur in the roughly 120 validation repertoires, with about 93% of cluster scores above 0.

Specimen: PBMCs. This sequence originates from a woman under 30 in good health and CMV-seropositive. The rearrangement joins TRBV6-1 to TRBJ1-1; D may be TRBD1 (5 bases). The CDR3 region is CASSEDRTFEAFF. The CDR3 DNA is TGTGCCAGCAGTGAAGACAGGACCTTTGAAGCTTTCTTT.